The entry that follows covers one T cell receptor beta chain sequence. No antigen is known for it. No base quality information exists; no much larger clone differs at one position. In the prospective study, participants were roughly 18 to 95 years old, resided in 25 or so geographic areas of the United States, and were enrolled through a virtual design. In the prospective study, participants were assigned to cohorts based on the clinical history participants reported in a screening survey and a study questionnaire. ImmuneRACE Cohort 3 recovered participants were defined by two consecutive negative NP/OP PCR tests, healthcare professional clearance, or symptom resolution. Each participant in the prospective study had whole blood, serum and a nasopharyngeal or oropharyngeal swab collected by mobile phlebotomists. Participants in the prospective study had the option to provide additional blood draws and questionnaires over a 2-month period. Before DNA extraction, blood samples from the prospective study were shipped at room temperature or frozen.

TCRbeta CDR3 regions were amplified from genomic DNA by means of the immunoSEQ Assay, a bias-controlled multiplex PCR. As for the original processing: Within the assay, amplification of reference gene primers was used to estimate how many nucleated cells each sample contained. Sequence reads were collapsed and filtered to measure the absolute abundance of every unique TCRbeta CDR3 rearrangement. For each sample, productive Simpson clonality was calculated as the square root of Simpson's diversity index across productive rearrangements. TCRdb limited this immuneACCESS table to in-frame rearrangements with V and J called. A share of clones is missing; checked studies link under half to unresolved V genes, and the rest is unexplained. V and J calls and clone size follow that table, whereas D and trimming were derived from the DNA. Here the sample has approximately 490,000 clones; roughly 87% occur a single time. The top ten clonotypes cover about 0.75% of the sample.

This record comes from a study of blood T cell repertoires in COVID-19 (TCRdb year 2020). Some background on the complete study: Samples covering the acute and convalescent phases of COVID-19 were provided by collaborators in the United States, Italy and Spain. A de-identified subject ID, COVID-19 status, age in years and sex were almost always included in the sample metadata. Deeply sampled blood TCRbeta repertoires from subjects exposed to, actively infected with, or recovered from COVID-19 were included in the dataset. The samples were drawn from two sources: the first 160 participants of the ongoing ImmuneRACE study, and 1,000 to 1,500 subjects contributed by 6 global collaborators. The material from the prospective study consisted of cDNA or gDNA derived from T cells, B-cell-depleted T cells, or PBMCs. A freely available public database, intended as a resource for researchers studying the immune response to SARS-CoV-2, is where the repertoires were released. Where HLA class I and class II types were available, the types were taken from metadata supplied by the sample provider, not from assay-based typing.

Its CDR3 holds 16 amino acids, cysteine through phenylalanine. Only CDR3 DNA is held: 48 bases, read in frame from base 1. What the work shows at the level of the full study, not this receptor alone: The quantity of clinical and demographic metadata differed by source and by participant and was supplied without curation.

The receptor's source is a woman younger than 30 who had recovered from COVID-19. Input material: PBMCs or T cells enriched from blood (not recorded which). This chain is built from TRBV21-1 and TRBJ1-5; the listed D gene, TRBD1, was not tested against the DNA. TRBV21-1 is labeled a pseudogene. CDR3 reads: CASSVTDRVVNQPQHF. The base sequence is TGTGCCAGCAGCGTAACGGACAGGGTAGTAAATCAGCCCCAGCATTTT.